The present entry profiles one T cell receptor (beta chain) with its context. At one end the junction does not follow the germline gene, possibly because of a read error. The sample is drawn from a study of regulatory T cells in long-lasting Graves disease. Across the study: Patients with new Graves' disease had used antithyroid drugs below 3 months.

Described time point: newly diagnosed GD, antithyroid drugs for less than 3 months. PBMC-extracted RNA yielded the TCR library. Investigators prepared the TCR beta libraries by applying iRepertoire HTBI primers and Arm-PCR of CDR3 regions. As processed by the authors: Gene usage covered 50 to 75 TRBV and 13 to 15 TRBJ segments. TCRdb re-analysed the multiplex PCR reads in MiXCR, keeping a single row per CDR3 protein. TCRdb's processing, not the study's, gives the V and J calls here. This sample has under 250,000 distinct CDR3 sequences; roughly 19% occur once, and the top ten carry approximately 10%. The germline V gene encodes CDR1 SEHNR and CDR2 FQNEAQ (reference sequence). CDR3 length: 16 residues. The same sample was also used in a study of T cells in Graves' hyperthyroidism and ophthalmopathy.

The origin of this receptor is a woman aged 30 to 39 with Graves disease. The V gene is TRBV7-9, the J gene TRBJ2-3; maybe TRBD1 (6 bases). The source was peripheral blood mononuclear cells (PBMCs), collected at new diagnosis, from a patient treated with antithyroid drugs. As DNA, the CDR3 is TGTGCCAGCAGCTTAAGGCCCCTACCTGAGGGGGATACGAAGTATTTT. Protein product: CASSLRPLPEGDTKYF.